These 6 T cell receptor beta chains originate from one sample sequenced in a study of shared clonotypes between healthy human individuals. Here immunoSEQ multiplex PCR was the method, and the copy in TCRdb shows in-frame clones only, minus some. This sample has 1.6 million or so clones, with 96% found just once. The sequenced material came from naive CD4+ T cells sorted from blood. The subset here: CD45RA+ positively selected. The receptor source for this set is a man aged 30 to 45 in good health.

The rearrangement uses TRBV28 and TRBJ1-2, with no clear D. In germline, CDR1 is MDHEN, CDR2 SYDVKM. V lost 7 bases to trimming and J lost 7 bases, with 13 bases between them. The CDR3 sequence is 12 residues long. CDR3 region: CASTFSEGGYTF. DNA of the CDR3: TGTGCCAGCACCTTCTCGGAGGGTGGCTACACCTTC.

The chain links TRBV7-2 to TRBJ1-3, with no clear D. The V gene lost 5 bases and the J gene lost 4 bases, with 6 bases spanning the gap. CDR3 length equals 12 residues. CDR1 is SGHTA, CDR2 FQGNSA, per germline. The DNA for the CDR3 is TGTGCCAGCAGCCCCGTGGGAAACACCATATATTTT. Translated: CASSPVGNTIYF.

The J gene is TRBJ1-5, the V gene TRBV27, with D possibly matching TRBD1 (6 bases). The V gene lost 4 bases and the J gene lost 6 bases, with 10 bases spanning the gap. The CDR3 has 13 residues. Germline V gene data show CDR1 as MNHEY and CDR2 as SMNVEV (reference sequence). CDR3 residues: CASSWGQAQPQHF. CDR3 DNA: TGTGCCAGCAGTTGGGGGCAGGCTCAGCCCCAGCATTTT.

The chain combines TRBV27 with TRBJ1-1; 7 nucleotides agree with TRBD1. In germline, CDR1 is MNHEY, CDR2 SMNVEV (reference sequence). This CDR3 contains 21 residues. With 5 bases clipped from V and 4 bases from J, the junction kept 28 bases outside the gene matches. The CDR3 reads CASSPWDSIYPRSSSSTEAFF. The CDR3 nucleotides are TGTGCCAGCAGTCCATGGGACAGTATCTACCCACGAAGTTCTTCAAGCACTGAAGCTTTCTTT.

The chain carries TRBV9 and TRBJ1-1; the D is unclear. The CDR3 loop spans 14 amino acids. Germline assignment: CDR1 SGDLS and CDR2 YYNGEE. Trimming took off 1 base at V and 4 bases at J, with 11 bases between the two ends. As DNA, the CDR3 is TGTGCCAGCAGCGTATCGGGTATGAGCACTGAAGCTTTCTTT. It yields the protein CASSVSGMSTEAFF.

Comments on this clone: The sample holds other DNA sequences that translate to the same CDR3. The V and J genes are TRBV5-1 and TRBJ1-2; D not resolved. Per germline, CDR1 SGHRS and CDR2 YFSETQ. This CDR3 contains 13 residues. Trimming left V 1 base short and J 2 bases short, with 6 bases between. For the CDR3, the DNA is TGCGCCAGCAGCTTGAGAGAAAACTATGGCTACACCTTC. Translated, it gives CASSLRENYGYTF.